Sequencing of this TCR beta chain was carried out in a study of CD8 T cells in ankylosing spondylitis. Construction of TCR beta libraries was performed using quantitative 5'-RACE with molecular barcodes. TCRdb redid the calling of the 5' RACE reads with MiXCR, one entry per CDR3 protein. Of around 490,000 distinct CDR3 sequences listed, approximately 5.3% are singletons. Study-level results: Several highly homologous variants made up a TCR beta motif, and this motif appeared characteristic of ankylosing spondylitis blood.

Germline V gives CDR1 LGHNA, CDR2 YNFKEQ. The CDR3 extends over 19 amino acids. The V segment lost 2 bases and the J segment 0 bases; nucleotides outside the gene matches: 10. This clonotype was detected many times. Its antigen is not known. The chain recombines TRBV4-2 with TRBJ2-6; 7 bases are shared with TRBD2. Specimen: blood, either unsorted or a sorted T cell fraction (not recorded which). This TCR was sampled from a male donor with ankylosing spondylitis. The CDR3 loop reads CASSQRPQGLSSGANVLTF. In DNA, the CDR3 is TGTGCCAGCAGCCAAAGGCCTCAGGGACTAAGCTCTGGGGCCAACGTCCTGACTTTC.